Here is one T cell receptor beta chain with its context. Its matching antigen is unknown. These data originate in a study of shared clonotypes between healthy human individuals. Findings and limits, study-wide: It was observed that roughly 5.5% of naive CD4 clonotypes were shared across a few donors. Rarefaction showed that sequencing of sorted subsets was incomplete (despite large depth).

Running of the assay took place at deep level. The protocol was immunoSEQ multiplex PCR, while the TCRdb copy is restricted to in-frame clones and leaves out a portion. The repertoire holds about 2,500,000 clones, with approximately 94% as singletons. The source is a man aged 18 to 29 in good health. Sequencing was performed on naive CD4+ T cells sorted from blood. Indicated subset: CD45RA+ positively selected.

This CDR3 reads CAFKYRRAASYEQYF. Here the CDR3 DNA reads TGTGCCTTCAAGTATAGAAGGGCAGCTAGCTACGAGCAGTACTTC. The rearrangement uses TRBV19 and TRBJ2-7; no clear D. CDR3 length: 15 residues. V lost 11 bases to trimming and J lost 3 bases, with 23 bases between them. Germline CDR1 LNHDA, CDR2 SQIVND (reference sequence).